Shown below are 23 T cell receptor beta chains from a single sample sequenced in a study of early T cells in non-severe SARS-CoV-2 infection (dated by TCRdb to about 2021). Receptors were amplified or captured by 5' RACE. Reads for this sample came from a NextSeq 500. TCRdb reprocessing: public reads trimmed at Q25 with fastp, clones called with MiXCR, in-frame beta chains kept. One record per CDR3 amino acid sequence lists the most common genes and DNA. The sample table holds around 27,000 distinct CDR3 sequences, of which around 5.1% were seen once. Almost 25% of the sample is taken by the ten largest. The sample consisted of whole blood. These receptors originate from an adult who was a healthcare worker with PCR-confirmed SARS-CoV-2 infection or an uninfected control (not recorded which).

The table lists this clonotype with a few counts. V is TRBV27 and J is TRBJ2-1; TRBD2 agrees at 8 bases. The V segment lost 5 bases and the J segment 3 bases; nucleotides outside the gene matches: 3. The CDR3 is made up of 14 amino acids. Per germline, CDR1 MNHEY and CDR2 SMNVEV (reference sequence). The CDR3 coding sequence is TGTGCCAGCAGTAGCGGGAGTATCTACAATGAGCAGTTCTTC. Protein: CASSSGSIYNEQFF.

Many counts were recorded for this clonotype. This sequence joins TRBV6-1 and TRBJ1-1, with 8 bases aligning to TRBD1. This CDR3 comprises 15 residues. The V gene end was trimmed by 6 bases and the J gene end by 4 bases; junction bases not matched to a gene: 10. CDR1 is MNHNS and CDR2 is SASEGT in the germline V gene. The DNA for the CDR3 is TGTGCCAGCAGGATCGGACAGGGAGGTCGCACTGAAGCTTTCTTT. Translating gives CASRIGQGGRTEAFF.

This clonotype was detected ten times or more. The chain is built from TRBV7-9 and TRBJ1-4; no reliable D call. This CDR3 is built from 13 residues. The V gene lost 5 bases and the J gene lost 4 bases, with 8 bases spanning the gap. Germline V gives CDR1 SEHNR, CDR2 FQNEAQ (reference sequence). The CDR3 reads CASSGQVNEKLFF. CDR3 coding DNA: TGTGCCAGCAGCGGGCAGGTTAATGAAAAACTGTTTTTT.

This clonotype came up many times. The rearrangement uses TRBV20-1 and TRBJ2-2, with 10 bases matching TRBD2. V shed 5 bases, J shed 7 bases, and the junction held 7 bases outside the gene matches. Per germline, CDR1 DFQATT and CDR2 SNEGSKA (reference sequence). The CDR3 contains 14 residues. CDR3 in amino acids: CSALSGRVDGELFF. The CDR3 nucleotides are TGCAGTGCTCTCAGCGGGAGGGTAGACGGGGAGCTGTTTTTT.

The rearrangement uses TRBV30 and TRBJ1-4, with D unclear. This CDR3 contains 13 residues. V lost 1 base and J lost 8, with 11 bases in between. In germline, CDR1 is GTSNPN, CDR2 SVGIG (reference sequence). The CDR3 DNA reads TGTGCCTGGAGTGAGTCGGTAAAAGAAAAACTGTTTTTT. Translation gives CAWSESVKEKLFF.

This clonotype has a count of ten or more. V gene TRBV6-1 combines with J gene TRBJ2-7; D is uncertain. There are 15 residues in the CDR3. Trimming left V 2 bases short and J 5 bases short, with 16 bases between. Germline assignment: CDR1 MNHNS and CDR2 SASEGT. Here the CDR3 reads CASSEPRQSSHEQYF. CDR3 DNA: TGTGCCAGCAGTGAACCCCGCCAGAGTTCCCACGAGCAGTACTTC.

This clonotype has at least ten counts. The rearrangement links TRBV6-5 to TRBJ2-3; D call uncertain. CDR3 length equals 15 residues. In germline, CDR1 is MNHEY, CDR2 SVGAGI. V lost 0 bases to trimming and J lost 6 bases, with 13 bases between them. CDR3 protein: CASSYSIAGSDTQYF. The DNA for the CDR3 is TGTGCCAGCAGTTACTCGATTGCAGGATCCGATACGCAGTATTTT.

In its sample, this clonotype was seen many times. The DNA for the CDR3 is TGTGCCAGTAGTGCAGGGGACTCCTACGAGCAGTACTTC. This sequence encodes CASSAGDSYEQYF. J is TRBJ2-7 and V is TRBV19; TRBD1 might be the D (6 bases). The CDR3 contains 13 residues. V was trimmed by 5 bases and J by 0 bases, leaving 8 bases between them. Germline CDR1 and CDR2: LNHDA and SQIVND (reference sequence).

Many counts were recorded for this clonotype. The chain joins TRBV20-1 to TRBJ2-7; 7 bases fit TRBD2. This CDR3 contains 14 residues. Germline CDR1 reads DFQATT; CDR2 reads SNEGSKA (reference sequence). After removal of 6 bases from V and 1 base from J, the junction contained 9 bases not matched to a gene. The CDR3 DNA reads TGCAGTGCGTCGGCAAGAGCGGGATCCTACGAGCAGTACTTC. It specifies CSASARAGSYEQYF.

This clonotype was picked up a small number of times. CDR3 amino acids: CASSYGTSGSLETQYF. CDR3 DNA: TGTGCCAGCAGTTACGGGACTAGCGGGAGTTTGGAGACCCAGTACTTC. The chain recombines TRBV6-5 with TRBJ2-5; the match to TRBD2 covers 14 bases. The germline gives CDR1 MNHEY, CDR2 SVGAGI. V lost 2 bases and J lost 5; bases outside the gene matches: 4. There are 16 residues in the CDR3.

This clonotype was counted many times. J is TRBJ1-1 and V is TRBV7-9; a weak D match, TRBD1 (5 bases). Trimming removed 5 bases at V and 0 bases at J, with 13 bases between. Germline CDR1 reads SEHNR; CDR2 reads FQNEAQ (reference sequence). This CDR3 comprises 15 residues. The CDR3 sequence: CASSKGIVMNTEAFF. CDR3 coding DNA: TGTGCCAGCAGCAAGGGGATAGTCATGAACACTGAAGCTTTCTTT.

This clonotype was seen repeatedly, ten times or more. The rearrangement uses TRBV5-5 and TRBJ1-6, with a possible D match to TRBD1 (5 bases). CDR1 and CDR2 from the germline V gene are SGHKS and YYEKEE (reference sequence). The CDR3 loop spans 16 amino acids. V was pared by 4 bases and J by 7 bases, with 18 bases between. CDR3 residues: CASSLLGGTGNSPLHF. DNA for the CDR3: TGTGCCAGCAGCCTACTTGGGGGAACAGGCAATTCACCCCTCCACTTT.

This clonotype is termed medium-sized. The V and J genes are TRBV5-6 and TRBJ1-4, with D possibly being TRBD1 (5 bases). This CDR3 is built from 14 residues. With 2 bases removed from V and 6 bases from J, the gap between germline ends came to 11 bases. Per the germline V gene, CDR1 is SGHDT and CDR2 is YYEEEE. CDR3 bases: TGTGCCAGCAGCTTCGGACGGGGGTATGAAAAACTGTTTTTT. As protein: CASSFGRGYEKLFF. The entire variable domain, with the rest obtained from reference TRBV5-6 and TRBJ1-4, is as follows: DAGVTQSPTHLIKTRGQQVTLRCSPKSGHDTVSWYQQALGQGPQFIFQYYEEEERQRGNFPDRFSGHQFPNYSSELNVNALLLGDSALYLCASSFGRGYEKLFFGSGTQLSVL.

This clonotype was seen ten or more times. V gene TRBV5-6 combines with J gene TRBJ1-5, with D uncertain. This CDR3 is built from 14 residues. Per germline, CDR1 SGHDT and CDR2 YYEEEE. V shed 0 bases and J shed 7 bases, with 11 bases lying between them. The CDR3 region is CASSLGTQVQPQHF. The CDR3 DNA reads TGTGCCAGCAGCTTGGGGACCCAGGTCCAGCCCCAGCATTTT.

There are many counts of this clonotype. The rearrangement links TRBV3-1 to TRBJ2-4; weak D call: TRBD1 (5 bases). The CDR3 contains 14 residues. CDR1 and CDR2 from the germline V gene are LGHDT and YNNKEL (reference sequence). V lost 1 base, J lost 3 bases, and 7 bases lay in between. The CDR3 coding sequence is TGTGCCAGCAGCCAAGGGGGCAGCAAAAACATTCAGTACTTC. This encodes CASSQGGSKNIQYF.

This clonotype was observed a few times. This sequence joins TRBV6-6 and TRBJ2-1; D is ambiguous. This CDR3 spans 12 amino acids. The V gene lost 4 bases and the J gene lost 6 bases, with 7 bases spanning the gap. Germline V gene lookup returns CDR1 MNHNY and CDR2 SVGAGI (reference sequence). The CDR3 region has the DNA TGTGCCAGCAGTTCTCAGCGCAATGAGCAGTTCTTC. Translating gives CASSSQRNEQFF.

This clonotype has ten or more counts. V usage is TRBV3-1 and J usage is TRBJ2-2; D ambiguous. The CDR3 has 12 residues. CDR1 is LGHDT, CDR2 YNNKEL, per germline (reference sequence). V lost 1 base, J lost 6 bases, and 3 bases lay in between. The CDR3 here is CASSQGPGELFF. The CDR3 nucleotides read TGTGCCAGCAGCCAAGGACCCGGGGAGCTGTTTTTT.

This clonotype was found a few times. The chain links TRBV7-2 to TRBJ2-3; 7 bases align to TRBD1. CDR3 length: 14 amino acids. The germline V gene encodes CDR1 SGHTA and CDR2 FQGNSA. The J segment lost 10 bases and the V segment lost 5 bases, leaving 12 bases of the junction unmatched. CDR3 coding DNA: TGTGCCAGCAGCCCTGGGCGCGACAGGGAATCGCAGTATTTT. Amino acids: CASSPGRDRESQYF.

Within the sample, this clonotype is medium-sized (0.01 to 0.1%). This CDR3 is CSALAGGIYEQYF. CDR3 in DNA: TGCAGTGCCCTAGCGGGGGGGATCTACGAGCAGTACTTC. The chain recombines TRBV20-1 with TRBJ2-7; 12 bases line up with TRBD2. CDR3 length: 13 residues. Germline assignment: CDR1 DFQATT and CDR2 SNEGSKA (reference sequence). Trimming took 6 bases from V and 3 from J; bases not matched to a gene: 3.

Ten or more counts support this clonotype. The chain carries TRBV19 and TRBJ2-3, with D tentatively TRBD1 (6 bases). The V gene lost 6 bases and the J gene lost 1 base, with 20 bases spanning the gap. Germline CDR1 reads LNHDA; CDR2 reads SQIVND (reference sequence). The CDR3 covers 17 residues. DNA for the CDR3: TGTGCCAGTAGCCCAGGAGGCAGGGGAATCGGCACAGATACGCAGTATTTT. Protein: CASSPGGRGIGTDTQYF.

This chain connects TRBV12-3 or TRBV12-4 to TRBJ1-3; D remains ambiguous. This CDR3 region has 14 residues. V lost 7 bases to trimming and J lost 4 bases, with 14 bases between them. CDR3 in amino acids: CASIHEADGNTIYF. CDR3 coding DNA: TGTGCCAGCATCCATGAGGCGGACGGAAACACCATATATTTT.

This clonotype appeared many times. The J gene is TRBJ2-1, the V gene TRBV12-3 or TRBV12-4, with TRBD1 as a possible D gene (5 bases). The V end lost 6 bases, the J end lost 4 bases, and 10 bases lay between the germline ends. The CDR3 consists of 13 residues. DNA of the CDR3: TGTGCCAGCAGCGTCAACAGGTACAATGAGCAGTTCTTC. Amino acid sequence: CASSVNRYNEQFF.

J is TRBJ2-3 and V is TRBV12-3 or TRBV12-4; 9 positions agree with TRBD1. V shed 6 bases, J shed 1 base, and the junction held 8 bases outside the gene matches. This CDR3 has 16 amino acids. CDR3 residues: CASRVSTGGRTDTQYF. CDR3 DNA: TGTGCCAGCAGGGTGAGCACAGGGGGCCGCACAGATACGCAGTATTTT.